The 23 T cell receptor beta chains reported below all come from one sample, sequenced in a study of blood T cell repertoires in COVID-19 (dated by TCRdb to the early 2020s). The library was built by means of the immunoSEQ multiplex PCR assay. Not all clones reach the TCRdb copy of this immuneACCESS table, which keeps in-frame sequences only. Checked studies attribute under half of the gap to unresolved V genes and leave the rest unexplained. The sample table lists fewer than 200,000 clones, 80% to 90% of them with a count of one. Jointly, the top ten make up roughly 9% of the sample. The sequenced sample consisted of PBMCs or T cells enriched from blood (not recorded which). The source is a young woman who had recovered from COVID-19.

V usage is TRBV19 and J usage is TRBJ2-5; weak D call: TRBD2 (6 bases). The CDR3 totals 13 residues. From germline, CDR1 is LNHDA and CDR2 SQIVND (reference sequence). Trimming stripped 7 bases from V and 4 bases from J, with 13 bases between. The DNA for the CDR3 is TGTGCCAGTACTACCTCCGGGAGAGAGACCCAGTACTTC. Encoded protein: CASTTSGRETQYF.

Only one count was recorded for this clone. The CDR3 bases are TGTGCCTGGAGTACAGGGGTCCAACAGCCCCAGCATTTT. This sequence encodes CAWSTGVQQPQHF. The chain is built from TRBV30 and TRBJ1-5; 7 bases align to TRBD1. V dropped 2 bases and J dropped 7; count of bases not matched to a gene: 5. The CDR3 has 13 amino acids. Germline-derived CDR1 and CDR2 are GTSNPN and SVGIG (reference sequence).

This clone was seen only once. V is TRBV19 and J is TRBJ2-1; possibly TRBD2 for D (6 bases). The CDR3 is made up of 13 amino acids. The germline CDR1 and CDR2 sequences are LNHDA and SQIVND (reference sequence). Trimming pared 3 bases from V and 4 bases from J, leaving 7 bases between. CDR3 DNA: TGTGCCAGTAGTATGGGACTTTACAATGAGCAGTTCTTC. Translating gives CASSMGLYNEQFF.

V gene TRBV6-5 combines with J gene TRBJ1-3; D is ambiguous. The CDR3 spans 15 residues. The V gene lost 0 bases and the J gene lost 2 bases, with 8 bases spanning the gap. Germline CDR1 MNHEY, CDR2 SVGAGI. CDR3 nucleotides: TGTGCCAGCAGTTACTCGATACTTGCTGGAAACACCATATATTTT. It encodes CASSYSILAGNTIYF.

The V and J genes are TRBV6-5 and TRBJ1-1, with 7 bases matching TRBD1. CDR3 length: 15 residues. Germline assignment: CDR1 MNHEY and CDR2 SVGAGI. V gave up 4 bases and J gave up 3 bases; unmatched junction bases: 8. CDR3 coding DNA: TGTGCCAGCAGTTCCCACCGGGACAGTGACACTGAAGCTTTCTTT. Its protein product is CASSSHRDSDTEAFF.

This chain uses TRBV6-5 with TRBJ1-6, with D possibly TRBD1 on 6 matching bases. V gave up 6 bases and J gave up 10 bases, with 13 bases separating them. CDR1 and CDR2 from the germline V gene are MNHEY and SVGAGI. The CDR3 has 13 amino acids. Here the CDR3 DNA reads TGTGCCAGCAGCCGGGACCAGGGGTCACCCCTCCACTTT. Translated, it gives CASSRDQGSPLHF.

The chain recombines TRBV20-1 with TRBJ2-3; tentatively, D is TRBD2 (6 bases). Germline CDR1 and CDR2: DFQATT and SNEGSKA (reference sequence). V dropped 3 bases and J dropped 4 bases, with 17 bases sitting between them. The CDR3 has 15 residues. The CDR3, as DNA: TGCAGTGCTAGTTTTGGCTCGGGAGTGTCAGATACGCAGTATTTT. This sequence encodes CSASFGSGVSDTQYF.

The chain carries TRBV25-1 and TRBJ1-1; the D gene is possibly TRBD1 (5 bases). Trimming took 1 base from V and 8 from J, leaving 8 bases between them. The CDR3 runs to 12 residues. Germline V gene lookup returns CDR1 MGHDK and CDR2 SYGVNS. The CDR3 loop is CASSELRGEAFF. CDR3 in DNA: TGTGCCAGCAGTGAATTACGGGGGGAAGCTTTCTTT.

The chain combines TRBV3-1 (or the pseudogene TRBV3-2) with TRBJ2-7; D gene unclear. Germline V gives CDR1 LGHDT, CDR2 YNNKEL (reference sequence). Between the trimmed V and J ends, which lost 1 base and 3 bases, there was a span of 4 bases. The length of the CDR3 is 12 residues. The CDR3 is CASSQVNYEQYF. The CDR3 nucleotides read TGTGCCAGCAGCCAAGTCAACTACGAGCAGTACTTC.

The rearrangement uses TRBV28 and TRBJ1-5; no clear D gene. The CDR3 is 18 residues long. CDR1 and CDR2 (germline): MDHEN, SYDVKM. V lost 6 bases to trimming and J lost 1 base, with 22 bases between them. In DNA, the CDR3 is TGTGCCAGCAGCTATGGACTCTACGGGTCCCCCAGCAATCAGCCCCAGCATTTT. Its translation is CASSYGLYGSPSNQPQHF.

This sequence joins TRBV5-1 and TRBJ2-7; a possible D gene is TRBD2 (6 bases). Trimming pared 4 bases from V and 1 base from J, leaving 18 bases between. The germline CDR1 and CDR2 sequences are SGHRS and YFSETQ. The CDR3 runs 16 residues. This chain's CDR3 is CASSLLNGGVSYEQYF. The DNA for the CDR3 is TGCGCCAGCAGCCTTCTAAATGGCGGGGTTTCCTACGAGCAGTACTTC.

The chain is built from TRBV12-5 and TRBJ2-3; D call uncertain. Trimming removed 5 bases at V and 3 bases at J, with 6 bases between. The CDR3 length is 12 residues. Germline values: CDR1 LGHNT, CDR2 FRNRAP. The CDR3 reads CASGLATDTQYF. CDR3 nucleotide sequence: TGTGCTAGTGGTCTTGCGACAGATACGCAGTATTTT.

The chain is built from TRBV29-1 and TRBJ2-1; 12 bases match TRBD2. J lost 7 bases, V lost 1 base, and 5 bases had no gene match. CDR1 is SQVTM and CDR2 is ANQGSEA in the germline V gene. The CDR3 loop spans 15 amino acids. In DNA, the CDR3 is TGCAGCGTTGAAGGACGGACTAGCGGGAAAAATGAGCAGTTCTTC. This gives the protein CSVEGRTSGKNEQFF.

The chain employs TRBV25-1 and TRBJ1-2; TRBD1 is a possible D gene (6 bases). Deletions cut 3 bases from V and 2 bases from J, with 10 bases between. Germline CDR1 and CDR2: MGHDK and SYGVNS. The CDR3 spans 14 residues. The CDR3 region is CASSDSQGNYGYTF. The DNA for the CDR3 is TGTGCCAGCAGTGACTCACAGGGAAACTATGGCTACACCTTC.

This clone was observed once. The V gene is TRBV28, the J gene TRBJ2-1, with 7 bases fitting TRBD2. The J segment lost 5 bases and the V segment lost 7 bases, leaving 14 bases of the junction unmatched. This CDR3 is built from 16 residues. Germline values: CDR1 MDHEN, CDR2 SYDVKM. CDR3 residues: CASNPMDAGVDNEQFF. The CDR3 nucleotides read TGTGCCAGCAACCCAATGGACGCGGGAGTGGACAATGAGCAGTTCTTC.

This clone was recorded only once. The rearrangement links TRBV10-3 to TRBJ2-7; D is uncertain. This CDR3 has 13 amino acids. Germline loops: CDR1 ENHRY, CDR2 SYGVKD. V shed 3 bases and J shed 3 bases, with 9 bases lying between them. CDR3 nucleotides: TGTGCCATCAGTGACGAGGCAAACTACGAGCAGTACTTC. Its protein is CAISDEANYEQYF.

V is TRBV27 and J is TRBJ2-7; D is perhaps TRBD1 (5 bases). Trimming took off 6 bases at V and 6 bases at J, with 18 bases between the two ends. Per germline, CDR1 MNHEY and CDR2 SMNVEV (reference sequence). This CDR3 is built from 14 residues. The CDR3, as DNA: TGTGCCAGCAGCCTACAGGAGTCCTATGGCGAGCAGTACTTC. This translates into CASSLQESYGEQYF.

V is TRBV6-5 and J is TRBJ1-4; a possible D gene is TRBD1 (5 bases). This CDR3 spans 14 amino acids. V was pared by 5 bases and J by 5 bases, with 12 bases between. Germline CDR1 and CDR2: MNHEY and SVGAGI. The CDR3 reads CASSPAGRNEKLFF. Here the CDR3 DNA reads TGTGCCAGCAGTCCCGCAGGGCGAAATGAAAAACTGTTTTTT.

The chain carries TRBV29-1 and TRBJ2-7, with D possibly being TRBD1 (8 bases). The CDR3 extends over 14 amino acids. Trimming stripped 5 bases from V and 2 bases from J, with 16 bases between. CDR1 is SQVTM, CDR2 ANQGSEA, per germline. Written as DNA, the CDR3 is TGCAGCGTTCAACCTACAGGGGGGGCCTACGAGCAGTACTTC. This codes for CSVQPTGGAYEQYF.

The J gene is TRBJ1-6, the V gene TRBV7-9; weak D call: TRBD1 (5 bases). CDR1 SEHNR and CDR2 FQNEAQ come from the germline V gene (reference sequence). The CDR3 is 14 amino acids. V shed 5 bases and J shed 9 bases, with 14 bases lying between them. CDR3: CASSLTAGGSPLHF. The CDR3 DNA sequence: TGTGCCAGCAGCCTGACAGCCGGGGGTTCACCCCTCCACTTT.

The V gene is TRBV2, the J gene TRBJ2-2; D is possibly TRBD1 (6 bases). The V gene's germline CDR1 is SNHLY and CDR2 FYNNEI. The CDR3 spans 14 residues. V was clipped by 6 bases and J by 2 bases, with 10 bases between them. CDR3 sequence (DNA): TGTGCCAGCAGCGGGACACTTAACACCGGGGAGCTGTTTTTT. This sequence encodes CASSGTLNTGELFF.

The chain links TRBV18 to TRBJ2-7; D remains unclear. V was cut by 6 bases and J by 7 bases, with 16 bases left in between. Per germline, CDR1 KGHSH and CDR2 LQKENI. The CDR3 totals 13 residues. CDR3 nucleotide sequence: TGTGCCAGCTCTCTCAGGTACTCGGTGGAGCAGTACTTC. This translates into CASSLRYSVEQYF.

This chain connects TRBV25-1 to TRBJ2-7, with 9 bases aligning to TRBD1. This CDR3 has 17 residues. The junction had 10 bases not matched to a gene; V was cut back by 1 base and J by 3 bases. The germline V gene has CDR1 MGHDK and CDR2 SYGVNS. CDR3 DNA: TGTGCCAGCAGTGAATGGGGGGGGACAGGGCAATTCTACGAGCAGTACTTC. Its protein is CASSEWGGTGQFYEQYF.